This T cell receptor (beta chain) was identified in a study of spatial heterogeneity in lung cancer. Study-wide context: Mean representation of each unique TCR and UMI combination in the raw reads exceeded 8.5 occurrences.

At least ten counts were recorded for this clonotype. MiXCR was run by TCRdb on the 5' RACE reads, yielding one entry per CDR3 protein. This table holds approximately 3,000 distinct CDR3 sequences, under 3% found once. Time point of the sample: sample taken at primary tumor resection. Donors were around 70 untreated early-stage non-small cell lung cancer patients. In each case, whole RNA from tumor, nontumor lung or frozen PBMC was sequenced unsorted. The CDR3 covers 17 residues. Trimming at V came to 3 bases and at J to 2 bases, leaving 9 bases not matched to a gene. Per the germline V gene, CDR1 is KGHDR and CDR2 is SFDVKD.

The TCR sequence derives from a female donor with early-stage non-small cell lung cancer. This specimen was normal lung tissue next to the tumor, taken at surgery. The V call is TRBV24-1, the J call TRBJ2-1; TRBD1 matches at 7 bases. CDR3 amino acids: CATSDNKDRETYNEQFF. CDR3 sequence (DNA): TGTGCCACCAGTGATAACAAAGACAGGGAAACCTACAATGAGCAGTTCTTC.